This T cell receptor beta chain comes out of a study of blood T cells in healthy people across ages. The ends were cut back, 4 bases at V and 8 bases at J, with 16 bases in the middle. This CDR3 spans 14 amino acids. Germline V CDR1 and CDR2: LGHNA, YSLEER. Healthy Caucasians from Russia aged roughly 6 to 95 served as donors. Study outcomes and limitations: Aged donors had fewer naive CD4+ cells and lower diversity than long-lived donors.

Primed by a sample-barcoded 5' primer and a J-beta primer mix, a second PCR proceeded for 7 to 11 cycles. Every cDNA was tagged by a template-switch adaptor with 12 random nucleotides. From the 5' RACE reads, TCRdb called clonotypes with MiXCR, one entry per CDR3 protein. The sample includes 730,000 or so distinct CDR3 sequences, around 43% seen only once; the top ten take approximately 29%. This clonotype was detected many times. Antigen specificity is unknown. Sequences were obtained from blood. The chain has TRBV4-3 and TRBJ2-3; D not certain. The clonotype comes from a man older than 75 in good health. The chain's CDR3 is CASSRQSDLGTQYF. The CDR3 region has the DNA TGCGCCAGCAGCCGACAATCGGACCTCGGTACGCAGTATTTT.